One and the same sample provided the 10 T cell receptor beta chains below, sequenced in a study of T cells in Graves' hyperthyroidism and ophthalmopathy (dated 2019 in TCRdb). Libraries came from multiplex PCR. Data came from an Illumina HiSeq 2000. TCR beta CDR3 regions were amplified from RNA transcripts. For the first round of RT-PCR on the TCR CDR3, the HTBI primer set was used together with the Qiagen OneStep RT-PCR kit. Using fastp at Q25 and MiXCR, TCRdb reprocessed the public reads and kept productive beta chains. When rows share a CDR3 protein, they turn into one entry using the most common DNA and genes. The sample table contains about 290,000 distinct CDR3 sequences; only one count was recorded for about an eighth of them. The biggest ten clones account for approximately 7.8% of the sample. Sequenced: blood. All receptors derive from a woman aged 25 to 39 with Graves' hyperthyroidism that later progressed to Graves' ophthalmopathy.

The table lists this clonotype with many counts. V is TRBV6-1 and J is TRBJ1-1; D uncertain. CDR1 MNHNS and CDR2 SASEGT come from the germline V gene. Trimming took off 6 bases at V and 1 base at J, with 12 bases between the two ends. The CDR3 has 14 amino acids. CDR3 in amino acids: CASSAYRGNTEAFF. The CDR3 DNA is TGTGCCAGCAGCGCCTACCGGGGGAACACTGAAGCTTTCTTT.

This clonotype was detected ten times or more. The chain combines TRBV6-2 or TRBV6-3 with TRBJ2-5; D may be TRBD1 (5 bases). CDR3 size: 13 residues. The germline CDR1 and CDR2 sequences are MNHEY and SVGEGT. V was shortened by 0 bases and J by 6 bases, with 8 bases between the two germline ends. CDR3 protein: CASSYSNRKTQYF. For the CDR3, the DNA is TGTGCCAGCAGTTACTCGAACAGGAAGACCCAGTACTTC.

In its sample, this clonotype was seen many times. The CDR3 region is CASSQGQVFADTQYF. CDR3 nucleotide sequence: TGCGCCAGCAGCCAGGGACAGGTGTTTGCAGATACGCAGTATTTT. The rearrangement links TRBV5-1 to TRBJ2-3; 8 nucleotides agree with TRBD1. Germline lookup yields CDR1 SGHRS and CDR2 YFSETQ. This CDR3 is built from 15 residues. The V segment lost 4 bases and the J segment 4 bases; nucleotides outside the gene matches: 8. Using reference TRBV5-1 and TRBJ2-3 for the parts outside the CDR3, the full variable domain is KAGVTQTPRYLIKTRGQQVTLSCSPISGHRSVSWYQQTPGQGLQFLFEYFSETQRNKGNFPGRFSGRQFSNSRSEMNVSTLELGDSALYLCASSQGQVFADTQYFGPGTRLTVL.

This clonotype was recorded a few times. The chain links TRBV5-4 to TRBJ2-2; 9 bases are a match to TRBD2. Germline-derived CDR1 and CDR2 are SGHNT and YYREEE (reference sequence). The CDR3 has 16 amino acids. V shed 0 bases, J shed 5 bases, and the junction held 5 bases outside the gene matches. CDR3 loop: CASSLVAGGPTGELFF. DNA for the CDR3: TGTGCCAGCAGCTTGGTGGCGGGAGGGCCGACCGGGGAGCTGTTTTTT.

V and J are TRBV11-2 and TRBJ2-1, with 9 bases that match TRBD2. Germline CDR1 and CDR2: SGHAT and FQNNGV. V trimming: 5 bases; J trimming: 0 bases; junction bases outside the gene matches: 2. The CDR3 runs to 15 residues. The CDR3 protein is CASSPGLASYNEQFF. For the CDR3, the DNA is TGTGCCAGCAGCCCGGGACTAGCCTCCTACAATGAGCAGTTCTTC.

This clonotype was recorded at least ten times. This rearrangement joins TRBV12-3 or TRBV12-4 to TRBJ1-2; D not resolved. The V end lost 6 bases, the J end lost 2 bases, and 19 bases lay between the germline ends. This CDR3 comprises 16 residues. Written as DNA, the CDR3 is TGTGCCAGCAGCCAGACCGGGGAAGGCTACAACTATGGCTACACCTTC. It encodes CASSQTGEGYNYGYTF.

CDR3 residues: CASSQDWVILDRQRPNTGELFF. Here the CDR3 DNA reads TGCGCCAGCAGCCAAGATTGGGTAATCTTGGACAGGCAAAGACCGAACACCGGGGAGCTGTTTTTT. J is TRBJ2-2 and V is TRBV4-1; 7 positions match TRBD1. The CDR3 totals 22 residues. With 0 bases clipped from V and 0 bases from J, the junction kept 19 bases outside the gene matches. CDR1 and CDR2 (germline): MGHRA, YSYEKL.

This clonotype was detected many times. The V and J genes are TRBV24-1 and TRBJ2-5; TRBD2 matches 11 bases. This CDR3 spans 16 amino acids. Germline V CDR1 and CDR2: KGHDR, SFDVKD. Trimming removed 4 bases from V and 2 bases from J; junction bases left unmatched: 5. The CDR3: CATSELGLAGQETQYF. As DNA, the CDR3 is TGTGCCACCAGTGAGCTCGGACTAGCGGGTCAAGAGACCCAGTACTTC.

V gene TRBV19 combines with J gene TRBJ2-6, with TRBD2 matching over 10 bases. Trimming removed 8 bases from V and 4 bases from J; junction bases left unmatched: 23. The germline gives CDR1 LNHDA, CDR2 SQIVND (reference sequence). The CDR3 length is 21 residues. Here the CDR3 reads CASFRTGVGLAGESGANVLTF. The CDR3 region has the DNA TGTGCCAGTTTTCGGACCGGGGTAGGGCTAGCGGGAGAGTCCGGGGCCAACGTCCTGACTTTC. Drawing the rest from reference TRBV19 and TRBJ2-6, the complete variable domain is DGGITQSPKYLFRKEGQNVTLSCEQNLNHDAMYWYRQDPGQGLRLIYYSQIVNDFQKGDIAEGYSVSREKKESFPLTVTSAQKNPTAFYLCASFRTGVGLAGESGANVLTFGAGSRLTVL.

Many counts were recorded for this clonotype. The chain links TRBV6-4 to TRBJ2-7; 9 nucleotides agree with TRBD2. V lost 3 bases and J lost 3; bases outside the gene matches: 12. Germline CDR1 reads MRHNA; CDR2 reads SNTAGT. The CDR3 runs 17 residues. The CDR3 protein is CASSDAGGPPLSYEQYF. The CDR3 bases are TGTGCCAGCAGTGATGCGGGAGGGCCCCCATTGAGCTACGAGCAGTACTTC.